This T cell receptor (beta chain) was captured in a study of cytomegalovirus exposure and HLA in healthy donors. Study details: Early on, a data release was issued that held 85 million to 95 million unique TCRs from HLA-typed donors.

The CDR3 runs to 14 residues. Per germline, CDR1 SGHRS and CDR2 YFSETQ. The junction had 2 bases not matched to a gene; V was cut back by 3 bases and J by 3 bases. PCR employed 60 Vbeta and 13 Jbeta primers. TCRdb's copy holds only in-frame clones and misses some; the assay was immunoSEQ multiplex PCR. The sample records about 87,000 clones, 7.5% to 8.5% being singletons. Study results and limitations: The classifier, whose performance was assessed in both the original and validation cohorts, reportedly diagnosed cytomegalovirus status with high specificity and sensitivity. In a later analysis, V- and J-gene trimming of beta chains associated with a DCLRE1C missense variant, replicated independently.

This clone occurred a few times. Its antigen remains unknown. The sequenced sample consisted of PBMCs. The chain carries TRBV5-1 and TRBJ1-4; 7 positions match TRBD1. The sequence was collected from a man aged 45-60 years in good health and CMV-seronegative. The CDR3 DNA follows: TGCGCCAGCAGCTCTCAGGGGGCTAATGAAAAACTGTTTTTT. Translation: CASSSQGANEKLFF.